Below are 3 T cell receptor beta chains sequenced from a single sample in a study of early T cells in non-severe SARS-CoV-2 infection. TCRdb reanalysed the 5' RACE reads using MiXCR and keeps one entry per CDR3 protein. The sample holds roughly 80,000 distinct CDR3 sequences, roughly a sixth seen once. Input material: whole blood. The receptors shown here come from an adult who was a healthcare worker with PCR-confirmed SARS-CoV-2 infection or an uninfected control (not recorded which).

In its sample, this clonotype was seen a few times. The J gene is TRBJ2-1, the V gene TRBV6-6, with D perhaps TRBD1 (6 bases). V was trimmed by 6 bases and J by 6 bases, leaving 9 bases between them. This CDR3 spans 12 amino acids. Germline loops: CDR1 MNHNY, CDR2 SVGAGI (reference sequence). CDR3 loop: CASSSDSNEQFF. The CDR3 bases are TGTGCCAGCAGCTCGGACAGCAATGAGCAGTTCTTC.

V and J are TRBV6-2 or TRBV6-3 and TRBJ2-1; 9 bases match TRBD2. There are 17 residues in the CDR3. CDR1 MNHEY and CDR2 SVGEGT come from the germline V gene. Losses at the gene ends were 6 bases for V and 2 bases for J; bases not matched to a gene: 11. The CDR3 here is CASRGMGVAGAYNEQFF. DNA of the CDR3: TGTGCCAGCAGAGGAATGGGCGTAGCGGGAGCCTACAATGAGCAGTTCTTC.

J is TRBJ2-1 and V is TRBV29-1; 14 bases fit TRBD2. J gave up 12 bases and V 7 bases, and 11 bases lay outside the gene matches. CDR1 SQVTM and CDR2 ANQGSEA come from the germline V gene. The CDR3 loop spans 14 amino acids. The CDR3 nucleotides are TGCAGCGCCGGTCGGGGACTAGCGGGAGAGCGGCAGTTCTTC. Translated, it gives CSAGRGLAGERQFF.